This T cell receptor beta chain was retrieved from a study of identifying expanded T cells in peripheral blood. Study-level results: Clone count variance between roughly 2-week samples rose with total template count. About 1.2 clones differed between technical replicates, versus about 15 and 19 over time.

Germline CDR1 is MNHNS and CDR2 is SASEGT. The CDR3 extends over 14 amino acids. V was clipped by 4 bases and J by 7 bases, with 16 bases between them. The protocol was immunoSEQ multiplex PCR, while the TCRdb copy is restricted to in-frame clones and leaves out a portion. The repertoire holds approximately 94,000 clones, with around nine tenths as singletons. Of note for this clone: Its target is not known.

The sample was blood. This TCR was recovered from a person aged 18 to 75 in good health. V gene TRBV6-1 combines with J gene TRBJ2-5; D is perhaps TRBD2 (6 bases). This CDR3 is CASSVIRRGGTQYF. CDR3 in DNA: TGTGCCAGCAGTGTAATTCGGCGGGGCGGGACCCAGTACTTC.